The rows below give T cell receptor beta chains drawn from one sample of a study of cytomegalovirus exposure and HLA in healthy donors. The repertoire was sequenced with immunoSEQ multiplex PCR; TCRdb's copy has only in-frame clones and lacks some. The data show fewer than 250,000 clones, around three quarters seen once. The sample comprised PBMCs. These receptors were collected from a woman under 30 in good health and CMV-seronegative. Each CDR3 is given with its conserved first and last residue. A D gene is named only where the DNA matches it firmly. Clone sizes are given selectively: once, few, many, or a class where the clone is expanded.

>TRBV27|18|NA|TRBJ2-3|TRBD2
TGTGCCAGCAGTTTAATCGCCGCCGGGACTAGCGGCACAGATACGCAGTATTTT
CASSLIAAGTSGTDTQYF
>TRBV6-5|14|NA|TRBJ2-2|NA
TGTGCCAGCAGTTATGAGTCGGTTACCGGGGAGCTGTTTTTT
CASSYESVTGELFF
>TRBV28|15|NA|TRBJ1-1|NA
TGTGCCAGCAGTTTATGGGGGGGGGCCGACACTGAAGCTTTCTTT
CASSLWGGADTEAFF
>TRBV30|15|NA|TRBJ1-3|NA
TGTGCCTGGAGCCACGGCGGGGTCCCTGGAAACACCATATATTTT
CAWSHGGVPGNTIYF
>TRBV7-8|14|NA|TRBJ2-3|NA
TGTGCCAGCGCCGGCCCGGCGACAAAAGATACGCAGTATTTT
CASAGPATKDTQYF
>TRBV25-1|18|once|TRBJ1-4|TRBD1
TGTGCCAGCAGTGAATCCGGGACAGGGACTACTCGAGGCCGAAAACTGTTTTTT
CASSESGTGTTRGRKLFF
>TRBV6-5|14|NA|TRBJ2-2|TRBD2
TGTGCCAGCAGCCCTGGGACTAGCAACGGGGAGCTGTTTTTT
CASSPGTSNGELFF
>TRBV6-1|19|NA|TRBJ2-7|NA
TGTGCCAGCAGTGAACCCCCTCTAGCGAGTTATCCACCTTGCTACGAGCAGTACTTC
CASSEPPLASYPPCYEQYF
>TRBV19|15|NA|TRBJ2-3|TRBD2
TGTGCCAGTAGTTTGGAAGCGGGGGGCCGAGATACGCAGTATTTT
CASSLEAGGRDTQYF
>TRBV19|12|NA|TRBJ2-7|TRBD1
TGTGCCAGTGGGGACAGAAGATACGAGCAGTACTTC
CASGDRRYEQYF
>TRBV19|13|NA|TRBJ1-5|NA
TGTGCCAGTAGTAACCAGGGCAATCAGCCCCAGCATTTT
CASSNQGNQPQHF
>TRBV30|16|NA|TRBJ2-1|TRBD2
TGTGCCTGGAGTGGCCAACTAGCGGGAGTGCACAATGAGCAGTTCTTC
CAWSGQLAGVHNEQFF
>TRBV30|16|NA|TRBJ2-1|NA
TGTGCCTGGACAAAACCCGTCGTGTCTGGACTCAATGAGCAGTTCTTC
CAWTKPVVSGLNEQFF
>TRBV29-1|10|NA|TRBJ2-7|NA
TGCAGCGTTGTCACCTACGAGCAGTACTTC
CSVVTYEQYF
>TRBV9|16|NA|TRBJ2-1|TRBD1
TGTGCCAGCAGCGAGGGGGCCTCGAGCTCCTACAATGAGCAGTTCTTC
CASSEGASSSYNEQFF
>TRBV28|12|NA|TRBJ1-1|NA
TGTGCCAGCAGGCGGGGGGCGGCTGAAGCTTTCTTT
CASRRGAAEAFF
>TRBV5-1|17|NA|TRBJ2-3|TRBD2
TGCGCCAGCAGCTTCGGACTAGCGGGGGCAAGCACAGATACGCAGTATTTT
CASSFGLAGASTDTQYF
>TRBV25-1|15|NA|TRBJ2-6|NA
TGTGCCAGCAGTGAAAGGGGGACTGGGGCCAACGTCCTGACTTTC
CASSERGTGANVLTF
>TRBV4-2|15|few|TRBJ2-3|NA
TGTGCCAGCAGCCAAGATACGGGAGCCACAGATACGCAGTATTTT
CASSQDTGATDTQYF
>TRBV7-9|14|NA|TRBJ2-7|NA
TGTGCCAGCAGCTTAGGGGGCGGTGCGTACGAGCAGTACTTC
CASSLGGGAYEQYF
>TRBV19|14|NA|TRBJ2-1|NA
TGTGCCAGTAGTATTGGGGGGGCAAACAATGAGCAGTTCTTC
CASSIGGANNEQFF
>TRBV18|16|NA|TRBJ1-5|TRBD1
TGTGCCAGCTCAGACGGGACAGGGGTTGGCAATCAGCCCCAGCATTTT
CASSDGTGVGNQPQHF
>TRBV28|16|NA|TRBJ1-5|TRBD1
TGTGCCAGCAATAGGGGGGGCACAGGGGGTAATCAGCCCCAGCATTTT
CASNRGGTGGNQPQHF
>TRBV6-1|18|NA|TRBJ1-3|TRBD1
TGTGCCAGCAGTGAATTCGGGACAGGGATCATCTCTGGAAACACCATATATTTT
CASSEFGTGIISGNTIYF
>TRBV20-1|11|few|TRBJ2-7|NA
TGCAGTGTAGGGGGTGAAGTCGAGCAGTACTTC
CSVGGEVEQYF
>TRBV6-5|15|NA|TRBJ2-2|NA
TGTGCCACTTTAGAGGGGGTTAGGAACACCGGGGAGCTGTTTTTT
CATLEGVRNTGELFF
>TRBV7-2|14|NA|TRBJ2-5|NA
TGTGCCAGCAGCCACGGAGCGGGCGAAGAGACCCAGTACTTC
CASSHGAGEETQYF
>TRBV7-2|16|once|TRBJ2-5|NA
TGTGCCAGCAGGTTCCGGGACATTGGGGGTTCGGAGACCCAGTACTTC
CASRFRDIGGSETQYF
>TRBV5-4|13|NA|TRBJ1-2|NA
TGTGCCAGCAGCTTGCAGGGGACGTATGGCTACACCTTC
CASSLQGTYGYTF
>TRBV6-5|15|NA|TRBJ1-2|TRBD1
TGTGCCAGCAGTTACTCATTGACAGGGGTGGGTGGCTACACCTTC
CASSYSLTGVGGYTF
>TRBV5-6|12|NA|TRBJ1-5|NA
TGTGCCAGCACCACAGGGAATCAGCCCCAGCATTTT
CASTTGNQPQHF
>TRBV5-5|14|NA|TRBJ1-6|NA
TGTGCCAGCAGCCTCCGTGGTGAGAATTCACCCCTCCACTTT
CASSLRGENSPLHF
>TRBV28|14|NA|TRBJ2-3|NA
TGTGCCAGCAGTTTAGCGGGATACACAGATACGCAGTATTTT
CASSLAGYTDTQYF
>TRBV19|13|NA|TRBJ1-2|NA
TGTGCCAGTAGTAAGGGACATCGTTATGGCTACACCTTC
CASSKGHRYGYTF
>TRBV9|15|NA|TRBJ1-2|NA
TGTGCCATAACTCCGGGACACACAAAAAACTATGGCTACACCTTC
CAITPGHTKNYGYTF
>TRBV5-1|15|NA|TRBJ2-3|NA
TGCGCCAGCAACCAGGGGATAAGAGGCACAGATACGCAGTATTTT
CASNQGIRGTDTQYF
>TRBV28|16|NA|TRBJ1-2|NA
TGTGCCAGCAGAATCCCTACAGGGACGAGGGACTATGGCTACACCTTC
CASRIPTGTRDYGYTF
>TRBV28|14|NA|TRBJ1-1|NA
TGTGCCAGCAGTTTAAGGGGGAGTGGCACTGAAGCTTTCTTT
CASSLRGSGTEAFF
>TRBV28|15|NA|TRBJ2-1|TRBD1
TGTGCCAGCAGTTCCGGGACAGACTACTACAATGAGCAGTTCTTC
CASSSGTDYYNEQFF
>TRBV6-6|16|NA|TRBJ2-1|NA
TGTGCCAGCAGTTACTCACGGGAGAGTGCCTACAATGAGCAGTTCTTC
CASSYSRESAYNEQFF
>TRBV7-3|13|NA|TRBJ2-1|NA
TGTGCCAGCAGCTTAGGGGCCCTCCAAGACGCGTTCTTC
CASSLGALQDAFF
>TRBV28|18|few|TRBJ2-2|TRBD2
TGTGCCAGCAGTTTATTGTTACTAGCGGGGACGAACACCGGGGAGCTGTTTTTT
CASSLLLLAGTNTGELFF
>TRBV7-9|15|NA|TRBJ2-2|NA
TGTGCCAGCAGCTTAAGGGACACGAACACCGGGGAGCTGTTTTTT
CASSLRDTNTGELFF
>TRBV28|19|NA|TRBJ2-3|TRBD2
TGTGCCAGCAGTTTATTGGGCCTAGCGGGGTTAACTAGCACAGATACGCAGTATTTT
CASSLLGLAGLTSTDTQYF
>TRBV4-2|15|NA|TRBJ2-5|NA
TGTGCCAGCAGCCAAGAGTGGGAGTTAGGAGAGACCCAGTACTTC
CASSQEWELGETQYF
>TRBV28|17|NA|TRBJ1-5|NA
TGTGCCAGCAGTTTAACATACACGGGACCGGGGGGTCAGCCCCAGCATTTT
CASSLTYTGPGGQPQHF
>TRBV6-1|14|NA|TRBJ2-7|NA
TGTGCCAGCATACGGGGGGCCCGCTCCTACGAGCAGTACTTC
CASIRGARSYEQYF
>TRBV7-8|13|NA|TRBJ1-2|NA
TGTGCCAGCAGCTTAGCACAAAACTATGGCTACACCTTC
CASSLAQNYGYTF
>TRBV6-4|14|NA|TRBJ1-1|TRBD1
TGTGCCAGCAGTGAAGACAGGGCCGGCACTGAAGCTTTCTTT
CASSEDRAGTEAFF
>TRBV28|14|once|TRBJ2-7|NA
TGTGCCAGCAGTTTTCCCGGACTGGCCTACGAGCAGTACTTC
CASSFPGLAYEQYF
>TRBV19|12|NA|TRBJ2-3|NA
TGTGCCAGTAGTATAGCGACAGATACGCAGTATTTT
CASSIATDTQYF
>TRBV4-1|16|NA|TRBJ1-1|TRBD1
TGCGCCAGCAGCCAAGACAGGACAGGGTGGGACACTGAAGCTTTCTTT
CASSQDRTGWDTEAFF